Listed below are T cell receptor beta chains from one sample, sequenced in a study of T-cell reconstitution after alpha-beta-depleted transplantation in children. MiXCR, run by TCRdb on the PCR reads, gives a single entry per CDR3 protein. This sample has over 80,000 distinct CDR3 sequences; roughly a quarter occur once, and the top ten carry about a fifth. The starting material was PBMCs, obtained before TCRalphabeta/CD19-depleted stem cell transplant. Receptor source: a boy aged 2 to 10 with acute lymphoblastic leukemia, due to receive a stem cell transplant. Both conserved end residues are part of each CDR3. D genes are given only for firm matches. Size is omitted from some rows. Given values are once, few, many or a class for expanded clones.

TRBV24-1	.	TRBJ2-5	.	CATSDYLGGETQYF	TGTGCCACCAGTGATTATCTTGGGGGAGAGACCCAGTACTTC
TRBV7-2	few	TRBJ1-1	.	CASEHNTEAFF	TGTGCCAGCGAACACAACACTGAAGCTTTCTTT
TRBV29-1	.	TRBJ2-5	TRBD2	CSVEVPGTSGGVWETQYF	TGCAGCGTTGAAGTCCCCGGGACTAGCGGAGGGGTCTGGGAGACCCAGTACTTC
TRBV29-1	few	TRBJ2-1	TRBD1	CSVDEGTGVNEQFF	TGCAGCGTTGACGAAGGGACAGGCGTCAATGAGCAGTTCTTC
TRBV10-1	.	TRBJ2-3	TRBD2	CASSELAEIHTDTQYF	TGCGCCAGCAGCGAACTAGCGGAGATACACACAGATACGCAGTATTTT
TRBV5-6	.	TRBJ2-7	TRBD1	CASRTGRNYEQYF	TGTGCCAGCCGGACAGGGAGGAACTACGAGCAGTACTTC
TRBV18	many	TRBJ2-5	.	CASSPSEETQYF	TGTGCCAGCTCACCTTCTGAAGAGACCCAGTACTTC
TRBV12-3/TRBV12-4	once	TRBJ2-5	.	CASSPLGSGYQETQYF	TGTGCCAGCAGTCCTCTGGGATCGGGCTACCAAGAGACCCAGTACTTC
TRBV5-4	.	TRBJ2-1	TRBD2	CASSSSGGSYNEQFF	TGTGCCAGCAGCTCTAGCGGAGGCTCATACAATGAGCAGTTCTTC
TRBV5-5	few	TRBJ1-2	.	CASSSLLQGEVYGYTF	TGTGCCAGCAGCTCTTTACTACAAGGGGAGGTCTATGGCTACACCTTC